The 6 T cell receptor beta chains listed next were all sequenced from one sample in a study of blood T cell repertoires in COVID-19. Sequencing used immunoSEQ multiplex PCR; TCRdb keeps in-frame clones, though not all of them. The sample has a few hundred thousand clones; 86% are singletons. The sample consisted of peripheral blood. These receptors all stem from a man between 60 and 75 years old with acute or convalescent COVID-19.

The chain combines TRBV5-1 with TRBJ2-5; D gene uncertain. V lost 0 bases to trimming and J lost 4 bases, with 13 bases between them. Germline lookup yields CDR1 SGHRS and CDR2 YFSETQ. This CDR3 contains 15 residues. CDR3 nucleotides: TGCGCCAGCAGCTTGGCACTAAGGCCGGGAGAGACCCAGTACTTC. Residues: CASSLALRPGETQYF.

CDR3 DNA: TGTGCGCGGCCGAACCGGCCCCCCTACGAGCAGTACTTC. It yields the protein CARPNRPPYEQYF. This chain joins TRBV21-1 and TRBJ2-7; no DNA check was done on the table's D call, TRBD2. TRBV21-1 is marked as a pseudogene. The length of the CDR3 is 13 residues.

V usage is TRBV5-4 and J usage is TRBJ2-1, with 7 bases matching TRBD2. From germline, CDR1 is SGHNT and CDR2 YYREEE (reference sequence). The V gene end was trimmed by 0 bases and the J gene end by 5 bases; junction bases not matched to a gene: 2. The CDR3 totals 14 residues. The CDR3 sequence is CASSLEREHNEQFF. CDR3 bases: TGTGCCAGCAGCTTGGAGCGGGAACACAATGAGCAGTTCTTC.

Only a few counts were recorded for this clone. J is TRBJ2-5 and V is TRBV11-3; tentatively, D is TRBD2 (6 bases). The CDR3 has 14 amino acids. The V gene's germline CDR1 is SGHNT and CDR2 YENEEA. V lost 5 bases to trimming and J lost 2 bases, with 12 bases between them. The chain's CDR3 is CASSPNGGQETQYF. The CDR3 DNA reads TGTGCCAGCAGCCCAAATGGAGGGCAAGAGACCCAGTACTTC.

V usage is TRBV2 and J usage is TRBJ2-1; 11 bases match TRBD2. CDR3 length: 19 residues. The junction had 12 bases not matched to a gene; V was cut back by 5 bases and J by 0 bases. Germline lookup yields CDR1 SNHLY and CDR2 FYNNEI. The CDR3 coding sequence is TGTGCCAGCAGTCCTTATGGGCTAGCGGGAGGTAGCTCCTACAATGAGCAGTTCTTC. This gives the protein CASSPYGLAGGSSYNEQFF.

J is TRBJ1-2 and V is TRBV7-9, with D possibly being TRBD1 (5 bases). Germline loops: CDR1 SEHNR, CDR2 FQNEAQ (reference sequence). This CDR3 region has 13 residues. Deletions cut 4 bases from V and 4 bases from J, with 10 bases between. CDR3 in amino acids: CASSSTELYGYTF. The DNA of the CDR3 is TGTGCCAGCAGCTCGACAGAGCTCTATGGCTACACCTTC.